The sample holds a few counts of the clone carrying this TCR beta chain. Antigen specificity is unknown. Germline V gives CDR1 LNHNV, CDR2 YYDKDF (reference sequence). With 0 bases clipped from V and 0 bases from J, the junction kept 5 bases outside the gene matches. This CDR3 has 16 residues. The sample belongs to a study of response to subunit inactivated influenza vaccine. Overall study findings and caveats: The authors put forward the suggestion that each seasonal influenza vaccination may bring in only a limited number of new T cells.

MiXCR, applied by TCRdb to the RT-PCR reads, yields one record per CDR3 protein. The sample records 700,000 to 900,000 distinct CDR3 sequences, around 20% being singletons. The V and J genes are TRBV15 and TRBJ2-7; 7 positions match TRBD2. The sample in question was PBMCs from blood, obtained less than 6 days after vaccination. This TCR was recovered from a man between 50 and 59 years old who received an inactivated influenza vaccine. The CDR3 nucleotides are TGTGCCACCAGCAGAGATTCGACGGGAGGCTCCTACGAGCAGTACTTC. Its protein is CATSRDSTGGSYEQYF.